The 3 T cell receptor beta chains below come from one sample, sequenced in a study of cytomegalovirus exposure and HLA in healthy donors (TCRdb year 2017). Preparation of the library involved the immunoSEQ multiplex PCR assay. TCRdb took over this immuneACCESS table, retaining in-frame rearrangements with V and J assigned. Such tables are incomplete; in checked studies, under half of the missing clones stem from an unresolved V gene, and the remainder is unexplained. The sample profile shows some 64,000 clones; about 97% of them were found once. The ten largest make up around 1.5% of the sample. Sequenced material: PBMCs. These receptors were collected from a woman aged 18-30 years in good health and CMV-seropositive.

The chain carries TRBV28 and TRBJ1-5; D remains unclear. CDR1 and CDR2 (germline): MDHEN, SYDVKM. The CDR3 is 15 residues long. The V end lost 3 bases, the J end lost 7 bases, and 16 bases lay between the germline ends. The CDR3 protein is CASSFGRYQWQPQHF. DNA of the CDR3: TGTGCCAGCAGTTTTGGCAGGTATCAATGGCAGCCCCAGCATTTT.

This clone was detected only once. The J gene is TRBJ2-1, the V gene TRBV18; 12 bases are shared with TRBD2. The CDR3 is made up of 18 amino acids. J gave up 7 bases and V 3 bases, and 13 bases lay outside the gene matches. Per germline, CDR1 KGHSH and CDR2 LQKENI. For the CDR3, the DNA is TGTGCCAGCTCACCTCGGCCTAGCGGGAGGGCCAAGAGAAATGAGCAGTTCTTC. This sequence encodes CASSPRPSGRAKRNEQFF.

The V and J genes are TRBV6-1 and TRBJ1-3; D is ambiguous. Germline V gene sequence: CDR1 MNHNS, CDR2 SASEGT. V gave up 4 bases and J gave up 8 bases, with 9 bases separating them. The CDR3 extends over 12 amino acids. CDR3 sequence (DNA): TGTGCCAGCAGTGTGGAACAGCACACCATATATTTT. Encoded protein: CASSVEQHTIYF.